A single sample is the source of the 4 T cell receptor beta chains below, sequenced in a study of blood T cell repertoires in COVID-19. Clones were sequenced by immunoSEQ multiplex PCR, and TCRdb holds only the in-frame ones, with some missing. The sample has approximately 440,000 clones; about 90% are singletons. The specimen was PBMCs or T cells enriched from blood (not recorded which). The receptor source for this set is a woman under 30 who had recovered from COVID-19.

This clone came up a few times. J is TRBJ2-1 and V is TRBV10-2; TRBD1 aligns across 8 bases. Germline V gene sequence: CDR1 WSHSY, CDR2 SAAADI. The CDR3 sequence is 15 residues long. Trimming cost V 6 bases and J 7 bases; bases outside gene matches: 11. The CDR3 nucleotides read TGCGCCAGCAGCGATACGGGACAGGTTTGGAATGAGCAGTTCTTC. Amino acids: CASSDTGQVWNEQFF.

CDR3 in DNA: TGTGCCAGCATAGGGGGCGCGGGGAATCAGCCCCAGCATTTT. This sequence encodes CASIGGAGNQPQHF. The J gene is TRBJ1-5, the V gene TRBV28; TRBD1 aligns across 7 bases. The J segment lost 4 bases and the V segment lost 7 bases, leaving 7 bases of the junction unmatched. The CDR3 is 14 residues long. Germline CDR1 reads MDHEN; CDR2 reads SYDVKM.

The genes are TRBV18 and TRBJ1-1; TRBD1 is a possible D gene (6 bases). The CDR3 contains 14 residues. Germline-derived CDR1 and CDR2 are KGHSH and LQKENI. Between the trimmed V and J ends, which lost 2 bases and 0 bases, there was a span of 7 bases. CDR3 in amino acids: CASSPWGLNTEAFF. The CDR3 DNA follows: TGTGCCAGCTCACCATGGGGGCTGAACACTGAAGCTTTCTTT.

The chain combines TRBV27 with TRBJ2-7, with D possibly TRBD2 on 6 matching bases. The length of the CDR3 is 13 residues. V lost 5 bases and J 7 bases, leaving 15 bases between the germline ends. In germline, CDR1 is MNHEY, CDR2 SMNVEV (reference sequence). CDR3 sequence reads: CASSHPPAGEQYF. In nucleotides, the CDR3 is TGTGCCAGCAGTCACCCTCCGGCGGGGGAGCAGTACTTC.